This paragraph covers one T cell receptor beta chain sequence. Expressed TCRB transcripts got sequenced, as all isolated RNA was reverse transcribed. Repertoires were generated with immunoSEQ multiplex PCR, while TCRdb's copy carries only in-frame clones and drops some. The data hold fewer than 20,000 clones, with roughly 40% observed a single time. These data are taken from a study of beta chain features in type 1 diabetes. Looked up from germline, CDR1 is SGHTA and CDR2 is FQGNSA. The CDR3 runs 18 residues. After removal of 2 bases from V and 5 bases from J, the junction contained 13 bases not matched to a gene.

Input material: stem cell memory CD4+ T cells from blood. The genes are TRBV7-2 and TRBJ2-5; 11 nucleotides match TRBD2. The TCR was taken from a woman between 40 and 50 years old in good health. The DNA for the CDR3 is TGTGCCAGCAGCTTAAAGAGTAGCGGGGGGGCCAGAGTGGAGACCCAGTACTTC. This encodes CASSLKSSGGARVETQYF.